The 30 T cell receptor beta chains below were found in one sample sequenced in a study of T cell repertoires in cytomegalovirus infection. TCRdb reprocessed the reads via MiXCR and lists one record per CDR3 protein. The table records hundreds of thousands of distinct CDR3 sequences, 35% of them present only once. Material: PBMCs. The receptors originated from a human donor in good health (CMV status not recorded). Some clones in this sample may be carry-over from other donors' samples.

About this clonotype: A read error may be the cause here, since a much bigger clone is one base away. The chain combines TRBV7-2 with TRBJ2-4; D unresolved. The CDR3 covers 12 residues. The V end lost 6 bases, the J end lost 10 bases, and 13 bases lay between the germline ends. The germline V gene encodes CDR1 SGHTA and CDR2 FQGNSA. CDR3 amino acids: CASRRHNDIQYF. In DNA form, the CDR3 reads TGTGCCAGCAGGCGACATAACGATATTCAGTACTTC.

This clonotype was seen a few times. This rearrangement joins TRBV12-3 or TRBV12-4 to TRBJ2-2; D not resolved. V was shortened by 2 bases and J by 6 bases, with 7 bases between the two germline ends. CDR3 size: 13 residues. The CDR3 region has the DNA TGTGCCAGCAGTTTATACCTTCCCGGGGAGCTGTTTTTT. It encodes CASSLYLPGELFF.

The V gene is TRBV28, the J gene TRBJ2-7, with 7 bases fitting TRBD1. The CDR3 is made up of 11 amino acids. J lost 5 bases, V lost 8 bases, and 3 bases had no gene match. Germline V gene data show CDR1 as MDHEN and CDR2 as SYDVKM. CDR3 sequence reads: CASQQGNEQYF. For the CDR3, the DNA is TGTGCCAGCCAACAGGGGAACGAGCAGTACTTC.

This rearrangement joins TRBV20-1 to TRBJ2-3; D ambiguous. CDR3 length: 16 residues. The germline CDR1 and CDR2 sequences are DFQATT and SNEGSKA (reference sequence). Trimming removed 1 base from V and 1 base from J, with 15 bases in between. The CDR3 protein is CSARVPPTSGTDTQYF. Here the CDR3 DNA reads TGCAGTGCTAGAGTACCACCGACCTCGGGCACAGATACGCAGTATTTT.

This clonotype was found a few times. This chain uses TRBV19 with TRBJ2-1, with D possibly being TRBD1 or TRBD2 (5 bases each). Germline V gives CDR1 LNHDA, CDR2 SQIVND (reference sequence). V lost 6 bases and J 7 bases, leaving 16 bases between the germline ends. The CDR3 covers 14 residues. This CDR3 is CASSLGAMGNEQFF. Here the CDR3 DNA reads TGTGCCAGTAGCCTCGGGGCCATGGGGAATGAGCAGTTCTTC.

This chain connects TRBV20-1 to TRBJ1-3, with D possibly matching TRBD1 (5 bases). Trimming left V 8 bases short and J 2 bases short, with 13 bases between. CDR1 is DFQATT and CDR2 is SNEGSKA in the germline V gene (reference sequence). This CDR3 is built from 13 residues. CDR3 sequence: CSIITGAGNTIYF. The CDR3 DNA reads as TGCAGTATTATAACAGGAGCTGGAAACACCATATATTTT.

On this clonotype: Relative to the germline gene, one junction end is altered; a read error may explain this. V usage is TRBV7-6 and J usage is TRBJ2-5; D gene ambiguous. This CDR3 region has 12 residues. Germline V gene sequence: CDR1 SGHVS, CDR2 FNYEAQ. CDR3 protein: CASSLEGESQYF. The DNA of the CDR3 is TGTGCCAGCAGCTTAGAGGGCGAGAGCCAGTACTTC. The complete variable domain, with remaining parts taken from reference TRBV7-6 and TRBJ2-5, reads GAGVSQSPRYKVTKRGQDVALRCDPISGHVSLYWYRQALGQGPEFLTYFNYEAQQDKSGLPNDRFSAERPEGSISTLTIQRTEQRDSAMYRCASSLEGESQYFGPGTRLLVL.

This clonotype was found a few times. Here the CDR3 reads CASSTSFQGNEQFF. CDR3 nucleotide sequence: TGTGCCAGCAGTACCTCCTTTCAGGGGAATGAGCAGTTCTTC. The chain uses TRBV28 and TRBJ2-1; possibly TRBD1 for D (6 bases). Germline V gives CDR1 MDHEN, CDR2 SYDVKM. V lost 5 bases, J lost 7 bases, and 15 bases lay in between. The CDR3 totals 14 residues.

This clonotype was picked up a small number of times. The gene calls are TRBV6-8 and TRBJ1-1; TRBD1 matches at 7 bases. This CDR3 has 15 amino acids. The germline gives CDR1 MNHGY, CDR2 SAAAGT. The V gene end was trimmed by 0 bases and the J gene end by 5 bases; junction bases not matched to a gene: 6. DNA for the CDR3: TGTGCCAGCAGTTACTCCACAGGGGTGGAAACTGAAGCTTTCTTT. Amino acid sequence: CASSYSTGVETEAFF.

With respect to this clonotype: Given a much more abundant clone one base away, this may be a read error. V is TRBV7-2 and J is TRBJ2-7; no clear D gene. The CDR3 has 14 residues. Germline CDR1 SGHTA, CDR2 FQGNSA. In nucleotides, the CDR3 is TGTGCCAGCAGATTAGATTCCTCCGGTCTCGAGCAGTACTTC. This codes for CASRLDSSGLEQYF. The full variable domain, rest sourced from reference TRBV7-2 and TRBJ2-7, is GAGVSQSPSNKVTEKGKDVELRCDPISGHTALYWYRQSLGQGLEFLIYFQGNSAPDKSGLPSDRFSAERTGGSVSTLTIQRTQQEDSAVYLCASRLDSSGLEQYFGPGTRLTVT.

This CDR3 is CSARDGGISYNEQFF. The CDR3 DNA reads as TGCAGTGCTAGAGATGGCGGGATCTCCTACAATGAGCAGTTCTTC. This chain joins TRBV20-1 and TRBJ2-1, with a weak D call TRBD2 (6 bases). The CDR3 is 15 residues long. Per germline, CDR1 DFQATT and CDR2 SNEGSKA (reference sequence). V was clipped by 0 bases and J by 0 bases, with 9 bases between them.

This clonotype appeared a few times. The chain joins TRBV18 to TRBJ2-3; the D gene could be TRBD1 or TRBD2 (5 bases each). CDR3 length: 16 amino acids. The V and J ends lost 1 base and 6 bases respectively, with 17 bases between them. Germline lookup yields CDR1 KGHSH and CDR2 LQKENI. The CDR3, as DNA: TGTGCCAGCTCACCACAAAGGGTCCGGGGCAGGGATACGCAGTATTTT. It yields the protein CASSPQRVRGRDTQYF.

This clonotype was counted only a few times. The genes are TRBV7-8 and TRBJ1-6; D might be TRBD1 (6 bases). The CDR3 extends over 14 amino acids. Deletions cut 4 bases from V and 11 bases from J, with 15 bases between. Germline assignment: CDR1 SGHVS and CDR2 FQNEAQ. CDR3 in DNA: TGTGCCAGCAGCTCGACGGGGGCCCAGGCACCCCTCCACTTT. It specifies CASSSTGAQAPLHF.

This clonotype has just a few counts. The CDR3 here is CASSFLRDTIYF. The DNA for the CDR3 is TGTGCCAGCAGTTTCCTGAGGGACACCATATATTTT. The chain links TRBV12-3 or TRBV12-4 to TRBJ1-3; D gene unclear. V shed 3 bases and J shed 8 bases, with 8 bases lying between them. The CDR3 is made up of 12 amino acids.

This clonotype turned up a few times. The chain has TRBV24-1 and TRBJ2-2; D not certain. The CDR3 sequence is 13 residues long. Per germline, CDR1 KGHDR and CDR2 SFDVKD. The germline V and J ends were trimmed by 7 bases and 5 bases, with 10 bases remaining between them. CDR3 DNA: TGTGCCACCAGAGGGTTCGGAACCGGGGAGCTGTTTTTT. This codes for CATRGFGTGELFF.

J is TRBJ1-1 and V is TRBV12-3 or TRBV12-4; tentative D call: TRBD1 (6 bases). Trimming left V 7 bases short and J 3 bases short, with 12 bases between. CDR3 length equals 13 residues. The CDR3 here is CASKLDSYTEAFF. The DNA of the CDR3 is TGTGCCAGCAAACTGGACAGTTACACTGAAGCTTTCTTT.

V and J are TRBV5-1 and TRBJ1-1; D is undetermined. Trimming removed 4 bases from V and 0 bases from J, with 10 bases in between. CDR3 length: 14 amino acids. Germline loops: CDR1 SGHRS, CDR2 YFSETQ. DNA of the CDR3: TGCGCCAGCAGCGAGGACGCCCTGAACACTGAAGCTTTCTTT. Translating it yields CASSEDALNTEAFF.

J is TRBJ1-1 and V is TRBV9; 9 bases are a match to TRBD1. This CDR3 has 14 residues. The junction had 10 bases not matched to a gene; V was cut back by 0 bases and J by 13 bases. The germline V gene encodes CDR1 SGDLS and CDR2 YYNGEE. The CDR3 sequence: CASSVVFGGQGIFF. CDR3 DNA: TGTGCCAGCAGCGTAGTATTCGGAGGACAGGGGATTTTCTTT.

This clonotype was seen a handful of times. The rearrangement joins TRBV5-1 to TRBJ2-5; TRBD2 matches at 8 bases. Germline V lookup: CDR1 SGHRS, CDR2 YFSETQ. Trimming took 4 bases from V and 4 from J; bases not matched to a gene: 12. CDR3 length equals 16 residues. The CDR3 coding sequence is TGCGCCAGCAGCCCGGTCGGGACTAGTTTGTTAGAGACCCAGTACTTC. This sequence encodes CASSPVGTSLLETQYF.

The chain has TRBV25-1 and TRBJ2-1; 11 bases are a match to TRBD2. The ends lost 3 bases at V and 7 bases at J; junction bases unmatched: 11. The germline CDR1 and CDR2 sequences are MGHDK and SYGVNS. The CDR3 consists of 17 residues. DNA for the CDR3: TGTGCCAGCAGTGACCCTCGACTAGCGGGAAATGCTAATGAGCAGTTCTTC. Translated: CASSDPRLAGNANEQFF. The full variable domain, rest sourced from reference TRBV25-1 and TRBJ2-1, is EADIYQTPRYLVIGTGKKITLECSQTMGHDKMYWYQQDPGMELHLIHYSYGVNSTEKGDLSSESTVSRIRTEHFPLTLESARPSHTSQYLCASSDPRLAGNANEQFFGPGTRLTVL.

This clonotype has only a few counts. The chain uses TRBV7-9 and TRBJ1-2, with a weak D call TRBD1 (6 bases). The V and J ends lost 3 bases and 0 bases respectively, with 17 bases between them. This CDR3 comprises 17 residues. Germline V gives CDR1 SEHNR, CDR2 FQNEAQ (reference sequence). CDR3 DNA: TGTGCCAGCAGCTTCAACGCCGGGGGGCCGTCTAACTATGGCTACACCTTC. Its translation: CASSFNAGGPSNYGYTF.

This chain's CDR3 is CASRRYRGEGLLAGLYEQYF. The DNA of the CDR3 is TGTGCCAGCAGAAGATACAGGGGAGAAGGGTTACTAGCGGGGCTCTACGAGCAGTACTTC. The chain couples TRBV6-6 to TRBJ2-7; TRBD2 matches 10 bases. Per germline, CDR1 MNHNY and CDR2 SVGAGI (reference sequence). V trimming: 6 bases; J trimming: 3 bases; junction bases outside the gene matches: 23. The CDR3 runs 20 residues.

Concerning this clonotype: A read error is possible here, since a much larger clone lies one base away. V usage is TRBV5-6 and J usage is TRBJ1-5; D is possibly TRBD1 (6 bases). The CDR3 covers 15 residues. V lost 7 bases and J 2 bases, leaving 16 bases between the germline ends. Germline V gives CDR1 SGHDT, CDR2 YYEEEE. The CDR3 DNA sequence: TGTGCCAGCCGCCCGGGGGGACAACGCAATCAGCCCCAGCATTTT. Translating it yields CASRPGGQRNQPQHF.

The rearrangement uses TRBV29-1 and TRBJ1-1; no definite D call. The CDR3 consists of 11 residues. The germline V gene encodes CDR1 SQVTM and CDR2 ANQGSEA. Trimming took 8 bases from V and 7 from J, leaving 14 bases between them. CDR3 loop: CSPTTEVEAFF. CDR3 in DNA: TGCAGCCCGACGACTGAGGTTGAAGCTTTCTTT. Together with reference TRBV29-1 and TRBJ1-1, the CDR3 gives the full variable domain: SAVISQKPSRDICQRGTSLTIQCQVDSQVTMMFWYRQQPGQSLTLIATANQGSEATYESGFVIDKFPISRPNLTFSTLTVSNMSPEDSSIYLCSPTTEVEAFFGQGTRLTVV.

The chain uses TRBV7-9 and TRBJ1-1; TRBD1 might be the D (6 bases). The CDR3 extends over 15 amino acids. Germline V lookup: CDR1 SEHNR, CDR2 FQNEAQ (reference sequence). The ends were cut back, 5 bases at V and 0 bases at J, with 13 bases in the middle. The chain's CDR3 is CASSQRGGVNTEAFF. The CDR3 DNA sequence: TGTGCCAGCAGCCAGAGGGGGGGCGTGAACACTGAAGCTTTCTTT.

The V gene is TRBV5-8, the J gene TRBJ2-3; D might be TRBD2 (6 bases). Trimming shortened V by 4 bases and J by 3 bases, and 18 bases separated the two germline ends. Germline assignment: CDR1 SGHTS and CDR2 YDEGEE. The CDR3 length is 16 residues. The CDR3 sequence: CASSPYGRERTDTQYF. The CDR3 nucleotides read TGTGCCAGCAGCCCCTATGGACGGGAGCGGACAGATACGCAGTATTTT.

The V call is TRBV9, the J call TRBJ2-3; either TRBD1 or TRBD2 may supply D (6 bases each). V lost 3 bases and J lost 4, with 12 bases in between. CDR3 length equals 14 residues. Per the germline V gene, CDR1 is SGDLS and CDR2 is YYNGEE. This CDR3 reads CASSEGGLADTQYF. The CDR3 DNA follows: TGTGCCAGCAGCGAAGGGGGGTTGGCAGATACGCAGTATTTT.

The chain carries TRBV9 and TRBJ2-3, with D maybe TRBD1 (5 bases). The closer fit of TRBJ1-5 to the DNA end suggests the J call may be wrong. Germline lookup yields CDR1 SGDLS and CDR2 YYNGEE. The CDR3 contains 15 residues. The CDR3 bases are TGTGCCAGCAGCGTAGGGGGACTAAGCACAGATACGCAGCATTTT. Translation: CASSVGGLSTDTQHF.

The rearrangement joins TRBV12-3 or TRBV12-4 to TRBJ1-1; 7 nucleotides align to TRBD1. The CDR3 runs to 14 residues. V shed 2 bases, J shed 5 bases, and the junction held 5 bases outside the gene matches. The DNA of the CDR3 is TGTGCCAGCAGTTTATTAACAGGGGATACTGAAGCTTTCTTT. Protein: CASSLLTGDTEAFF.

There are a few counts of this clonotype. The chain combines TRBV6-1 with TRBJ1-5, with 9 positions matching TRBD1. CDR3 length: 16 residues. The J segment lost 2 bases and the V segment lost 5 bases, leaving 7 bases of the junction unmatched. Looked up from germline, CDR1 is MNHNS and CDR2 is SASEGT. The CDR3 region is CASSQDRGVGNQPQHF. The CDR3 bases are TGTGCCAGCAGTCAGGACAGGGGTGTAGGCAATCAGCCCCAGCATTTT.